This T cell receptor beta chain was documented in a study of early T cells in non-severe SARS-CoV-2 infection. At the level of the study: Sequencing input comprised bulk RNA from unsorted whole blood; chain pairing was not available.

Via MiXCR, TCRdb re-called the 5' RACE reads, giving one row per CDR3 protein. The sample has about 33,000 distinct CDR3 sequences, less than 5.5% seen once. CDR3 size: 12 residues. Germline CDR1 reads GTSNPN; CDR2 reads SVGIG (reference sequence). V gave up 1 base and J gave up 3 bases, with 5 bases separating them. This clonotype was seen many times. This sequence was found in an adult who was a healthcare worker with PCR-confirmed SARS-CoV-2 infection or an uninfected control (not recorded which). This chain links TRBV30 with TRBJ2-3; the D is unclear. What was sequenced was whole blood. The CDR3 spells CAWSDITDTQYF. The CDR3 DNA reads TGTGCCTGGAGTGACATAACAGATACGCAGTATTTT.